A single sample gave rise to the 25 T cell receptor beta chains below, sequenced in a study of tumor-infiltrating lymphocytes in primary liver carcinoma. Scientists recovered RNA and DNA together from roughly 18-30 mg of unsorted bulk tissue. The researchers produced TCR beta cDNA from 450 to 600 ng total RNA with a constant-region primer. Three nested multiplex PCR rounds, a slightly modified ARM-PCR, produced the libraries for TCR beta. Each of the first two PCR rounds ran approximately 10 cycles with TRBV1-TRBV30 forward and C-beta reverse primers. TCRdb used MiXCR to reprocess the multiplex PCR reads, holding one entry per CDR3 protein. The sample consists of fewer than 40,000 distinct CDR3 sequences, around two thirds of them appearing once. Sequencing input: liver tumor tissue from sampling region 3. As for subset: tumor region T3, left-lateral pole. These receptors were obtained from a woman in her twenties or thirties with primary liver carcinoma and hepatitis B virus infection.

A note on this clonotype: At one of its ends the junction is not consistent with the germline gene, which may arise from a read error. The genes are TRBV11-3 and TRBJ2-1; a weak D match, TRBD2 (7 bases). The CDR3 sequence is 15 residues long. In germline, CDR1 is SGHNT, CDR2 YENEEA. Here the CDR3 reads CASSRLVRGGYEQLF. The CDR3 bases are TGTGCCAGCAGCCGGCTAGTGAGGGGGGGGTATGAGCAGTTATTC.

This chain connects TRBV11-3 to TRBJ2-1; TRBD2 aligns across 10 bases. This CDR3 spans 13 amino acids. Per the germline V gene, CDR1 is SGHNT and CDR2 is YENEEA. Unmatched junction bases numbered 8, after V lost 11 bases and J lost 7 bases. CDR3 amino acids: CARASGSRNEQFF. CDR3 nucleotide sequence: TGTGCCCGTGCTAGCGGGAGTAGGAATGAGCAGTTCTTC.

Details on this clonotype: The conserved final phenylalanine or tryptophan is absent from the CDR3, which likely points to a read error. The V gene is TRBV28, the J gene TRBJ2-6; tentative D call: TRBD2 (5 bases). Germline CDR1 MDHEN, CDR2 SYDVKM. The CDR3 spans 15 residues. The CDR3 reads CASSTEGSRANVLTS. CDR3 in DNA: TGTGCCAGCTCGACTGAGGGCTCTAGGGCCAACGTCCTGACTTCC.

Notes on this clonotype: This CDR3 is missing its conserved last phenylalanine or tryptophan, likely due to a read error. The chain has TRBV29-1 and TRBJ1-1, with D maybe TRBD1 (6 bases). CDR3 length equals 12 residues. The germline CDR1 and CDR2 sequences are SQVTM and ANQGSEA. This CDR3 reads CTVETGNTEAFI. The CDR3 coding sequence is TGCACCGTCGAGACAGGGAACACTGAAGCTTTCATT.

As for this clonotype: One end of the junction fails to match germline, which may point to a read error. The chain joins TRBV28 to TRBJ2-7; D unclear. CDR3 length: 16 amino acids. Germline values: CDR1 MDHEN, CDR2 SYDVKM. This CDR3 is CAISPPWLVGINEQYF. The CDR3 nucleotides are TGTGCCATCAGTCCGCCTTGGCTAGTGGGAATCAACGAGCAGTACTTC.

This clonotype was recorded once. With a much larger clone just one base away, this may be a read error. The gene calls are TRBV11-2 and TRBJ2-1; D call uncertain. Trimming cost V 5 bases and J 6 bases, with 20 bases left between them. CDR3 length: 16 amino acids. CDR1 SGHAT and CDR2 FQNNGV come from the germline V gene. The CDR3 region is CASSRVKPEVANEQFF. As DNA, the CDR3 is TGTGCCAGCAGCCGAGTAAAACCCGAGGTTGCCAATGAGCAGTTCTTC.

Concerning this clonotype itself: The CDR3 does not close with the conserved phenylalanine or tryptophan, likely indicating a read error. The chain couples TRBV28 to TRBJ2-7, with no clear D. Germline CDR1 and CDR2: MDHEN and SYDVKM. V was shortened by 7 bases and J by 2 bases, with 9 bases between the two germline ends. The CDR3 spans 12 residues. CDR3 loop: CASNTVTYEQYL. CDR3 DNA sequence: TGTGCCAGCAATACCGTCACCTACGAGCAGTACTTG.

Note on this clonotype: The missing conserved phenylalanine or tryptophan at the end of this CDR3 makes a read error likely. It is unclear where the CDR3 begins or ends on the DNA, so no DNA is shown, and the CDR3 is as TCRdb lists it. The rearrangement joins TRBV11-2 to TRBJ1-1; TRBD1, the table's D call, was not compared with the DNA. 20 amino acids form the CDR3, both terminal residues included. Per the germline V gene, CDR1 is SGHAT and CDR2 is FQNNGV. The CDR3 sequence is CASSARDRGCKRWSNTEAFI.

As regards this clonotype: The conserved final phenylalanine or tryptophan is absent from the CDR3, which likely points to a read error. The DNA for the CDR3 is TGTGCCAGCAGTGTCCAGGAGGGGGCCTACAATGAGCAGTTCTAC. Translating gives CASSVQEGAYNEQFY. The chain uses TRBV6-5 and TRBJ2-1; D is possibly TRBD1 or TRBD2 (6 bases each). CDR1 and CDR2 from the germline V gene are MNHEY and SVGAGI. Trimming removed 5 bases at V and 2 bases at J, with 13 bases between. There are 15 residues in the CDR3.

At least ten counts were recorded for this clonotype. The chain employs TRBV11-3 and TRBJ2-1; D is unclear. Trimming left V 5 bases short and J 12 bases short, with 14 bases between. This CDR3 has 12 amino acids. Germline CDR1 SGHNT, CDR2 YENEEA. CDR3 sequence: CASSRTTFRQFF. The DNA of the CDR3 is TGTGCCAGCAGCAGAACAACCTTTAGGCAGTTCTTC.

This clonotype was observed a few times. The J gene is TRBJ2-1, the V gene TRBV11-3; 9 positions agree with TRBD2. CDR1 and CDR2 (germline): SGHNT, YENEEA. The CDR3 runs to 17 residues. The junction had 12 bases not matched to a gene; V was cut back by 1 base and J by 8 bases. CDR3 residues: CASSLVLRTSAVDEQFF. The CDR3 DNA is TGTGCCAGCAGCTTAGTGTTGAGGACTAGCGCCGTCGATGAGCAGTTCTTC.

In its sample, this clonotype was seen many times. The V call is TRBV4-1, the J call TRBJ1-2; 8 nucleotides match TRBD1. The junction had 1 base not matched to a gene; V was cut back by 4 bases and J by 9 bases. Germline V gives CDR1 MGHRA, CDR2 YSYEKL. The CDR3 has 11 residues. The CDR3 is CASSRDRSYTF. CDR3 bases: TGCGCCAGCAGCCGGGACAGGAGCTACACCTTC.

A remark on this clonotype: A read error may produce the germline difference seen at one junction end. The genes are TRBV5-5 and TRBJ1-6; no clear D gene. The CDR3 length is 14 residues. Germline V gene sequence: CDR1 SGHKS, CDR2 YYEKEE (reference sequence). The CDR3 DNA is TGTGCCGGCAGCTTGGAAGTCAGCAATTCACCCCTCCACTTT. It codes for CAGSLEVSNSPLHF.

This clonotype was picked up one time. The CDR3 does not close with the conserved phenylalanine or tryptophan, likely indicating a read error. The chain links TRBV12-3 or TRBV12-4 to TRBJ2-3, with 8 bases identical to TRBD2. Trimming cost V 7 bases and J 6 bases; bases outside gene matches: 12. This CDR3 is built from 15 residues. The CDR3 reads CASILGGASGDTQYY. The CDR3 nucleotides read TGTGCCAGCATCCTTGGGGGCGCTAGCGGGGATACGCAGTATTAT.

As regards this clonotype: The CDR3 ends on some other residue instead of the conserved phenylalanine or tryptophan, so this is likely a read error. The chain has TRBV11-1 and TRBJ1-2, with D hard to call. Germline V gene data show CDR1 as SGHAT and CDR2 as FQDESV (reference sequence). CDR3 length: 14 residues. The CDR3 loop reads CASSFSASLGDYTL. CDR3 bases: TGTGCTAGCAGCTTTTCAGCGTCCTTGGGAGACTACACCTTA.

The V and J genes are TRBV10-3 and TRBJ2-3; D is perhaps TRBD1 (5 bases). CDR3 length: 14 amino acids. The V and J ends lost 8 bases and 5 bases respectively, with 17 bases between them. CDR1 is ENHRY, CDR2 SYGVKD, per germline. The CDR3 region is CAIVRQGVRDTQYF. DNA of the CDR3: TGTGCCATCGTGCGACAAGGGGTAAGAGATACGCAGTATTTT.

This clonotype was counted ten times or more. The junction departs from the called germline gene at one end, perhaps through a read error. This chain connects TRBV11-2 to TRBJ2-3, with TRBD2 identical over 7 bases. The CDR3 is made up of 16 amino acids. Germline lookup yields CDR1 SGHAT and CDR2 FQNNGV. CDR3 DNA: TGTGCCAGCAGCTTAGATGGGGCGGGAGTCACAGATACGCATTATTTT. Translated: CASSLDGAGVTDTHYF.

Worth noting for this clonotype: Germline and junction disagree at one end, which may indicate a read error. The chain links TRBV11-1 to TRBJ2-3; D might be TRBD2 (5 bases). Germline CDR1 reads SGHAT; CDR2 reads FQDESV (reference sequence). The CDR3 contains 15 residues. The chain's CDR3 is CASSRSSGITDTQYF. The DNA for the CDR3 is TGTGCCAGCAGTCGTTCTTCGGGGATCACAGATACGCAATATTTT.

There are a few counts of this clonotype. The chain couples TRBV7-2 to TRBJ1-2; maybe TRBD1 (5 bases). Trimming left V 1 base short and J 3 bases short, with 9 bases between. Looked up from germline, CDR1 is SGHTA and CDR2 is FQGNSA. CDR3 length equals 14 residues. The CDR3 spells CASSLVRADYGYTF. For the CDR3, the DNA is TGTGCCAGCAGCTTAGTCAGGGCGGACTATGGCTACACCTTC.

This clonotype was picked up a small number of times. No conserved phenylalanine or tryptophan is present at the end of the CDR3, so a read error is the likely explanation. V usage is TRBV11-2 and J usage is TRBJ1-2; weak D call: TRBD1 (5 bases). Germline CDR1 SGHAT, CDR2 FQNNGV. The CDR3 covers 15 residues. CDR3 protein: CASSLGGMAGRGYTS. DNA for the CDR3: TGTGCCAGTAGCTTAGGTGGGATGGCAGGGAGAGGCTACACCTCC.

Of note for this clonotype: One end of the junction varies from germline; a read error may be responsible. The CDR3 bases are TGTGCCAGCGGTCAGCGGACAGGGTTCACCGGGGAGTTGTTTTTT. Protein: CASGQRTGFTGELFF. This rearrangement joins TRBV6-5 to TRBJ2-2, with TRBD1 matching 8 bases. CDR3 length equals 15 residues. Germline CDR1 reads MNHEY; CDR2 reads SVGAGI.

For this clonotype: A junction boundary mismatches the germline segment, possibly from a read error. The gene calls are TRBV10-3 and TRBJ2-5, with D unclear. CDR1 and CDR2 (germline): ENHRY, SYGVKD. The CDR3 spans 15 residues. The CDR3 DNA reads TGTGTCATCAGTGAGTCGGCCACCAGGCAAGAGACTCAGTACTTC. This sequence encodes CVISESATRQETQYF.

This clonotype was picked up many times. The CDR3 DNA sequence: TGTGCCAGCAGCTCCGTCGGGACGCGGGGATCACCCCTCCACTTT. This translates into CASSSVGTRGSPLHF. The chain combines TRBV11-2 with TRBJ1-6; D is possibly TRBD1 (5 bases). Germline CDR1 is SGHAT and CDR2 is FQNNGV. The CDR3 sequence is 15 residues long. The V end lost 4 bases, the J end lost 10 bases, and 17 bases lay between the germline ends.

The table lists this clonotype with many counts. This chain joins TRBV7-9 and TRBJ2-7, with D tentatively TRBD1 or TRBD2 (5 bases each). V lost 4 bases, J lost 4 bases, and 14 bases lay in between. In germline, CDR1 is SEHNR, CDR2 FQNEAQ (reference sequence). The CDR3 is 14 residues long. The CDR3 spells CASSSTGAGYEQYF. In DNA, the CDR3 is TGTGCCAGCAGCTCTACCGGGGCAGGTTACGAGCAGTACTTC.

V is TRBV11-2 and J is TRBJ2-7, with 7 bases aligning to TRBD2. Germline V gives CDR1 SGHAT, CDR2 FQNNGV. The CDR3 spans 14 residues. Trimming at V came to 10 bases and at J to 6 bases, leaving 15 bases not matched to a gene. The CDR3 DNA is TGTGCCAACGGCTTAGTGGGGGGGATTGGCGAGCAGTACTTC. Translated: CANGLVGGIGEQYF.